This TCR beta chain was identified in a study of cytomegalovirus exposure and HLA in healthy donors. Findings and caveats of the study: Later on, an analysis found that several of the most significant clusters appeared to be linked to common viral pathogens, which included parvovirus B19. Despite most TCR sequences being rare, some public TCRs occurred in many donors. Later analysis showed TCR association rates varying by HLA locus, highest for DRB1 and lowest for HLA-C. From TCR beta sequences, most subjects' HLA-A and HLA-B alleles were reportedly predicted accurately.

The CDR3 consists of 17 residues. J was trimmed by 1 base and V by 4 bases; bases with no gene match: 10. Germline V gives CDR1 SGHNT, CDR2 YYREEE (reference sequence). The PCR was carried out with 60 Vbeta primers and 13 Jbeta primers. Repertoires were generated with immunoSEQ multiplex PCR, while TCRdb's copy carries only in-frame clones and drops some. In the table there are around 180,000 clones, approximately 84% of which are singletons. In its sample, this clone was seen a few times. Its antigen is not known. This chain connects TRBV5-4 to TRBJ2-1; 8 bases map to TRBD1. The TCR was taken from a girl aged 10-17 years in good health and CMV-seropositive. Source material: PBMCs. The CDR3 DNA is TGTGCCAGCAGCCTCGGGTCGGACAGGGTTTCCTACAATGAGCAGTTCTTC. Translating it yields CASSLGSDRVSYNEQFF.